The clone carrying this TCR beta chain showed up many times. The V gene lost 11 bases and the J gene lost 5 bases, with 12 bases spanning the gap. The CDR3 totals 11 residues. Germline-derived CDR1 and CDR2 are MDHEN and SYDVKM. The data stem from a study of T cells in Graves' hyperthyroidism and ophthalmopathy. From RNA transcripts, TCR beta CDR3 regions were amplified. A first-round RT-PCR of the TCR CDR3 used the HTBI primer set. From the multiplex PCR reads, TCRdb called clonotypes with MiXCR, one entry per CDR3 protein. The profile shows roughly 650,000 distinct CDR3 sequences, about a sixth of them singletons.

The V call is TRBV28, the J call TRBJ2-5; no firm D call. The receptor comes from a middle-aged woman with Graves' ophthalmopathy. The sequencing sample was made of blood. As DNA, the CDR3 is TGTGCCTCCGCCCTCTGGGAGACCCAGTACTTC. This encodes CASALWETQYF. Together with reference TRBV28 and TRBJ2-5, the CDR3 gives the full variable domain: DVKVTQSSRYLVKRTGEKVFLECVQDMDHENMFWYRQDPGLGLRLIYFSYDVKMKEKGDIPEGYSVSREKKERFSLILESASTNQTSMYLCASALWETQYFGPGTRLLVL.